The rows below give T cell receptor beta chains drawn from one sample of a study of cytomegalovirus exposure and HLA in healthy donors. Produced via immunoSEQ multiplex PCR; TCRdb's table is partial and in-frame only. The top ten hold around 0.51% of the sample, which has 140,000 or so clones, around 90% seen once. Sequencing input: PBMCs. The receptors here all came from a middle-aged woman in good health and CMV-seronegative. The CDR3 runs from the conserved cysteine through the conserved F or W. Fields, in order: CDR3 length, V gene, D gene, J gene, clone size, CDR3 protein, CDR3 DNA. D genes are given only for firm matches. Expanded clones are given a class, and other clones once, few, many or no size at all.

13	TRBV7-6	TRBD1	TRBJ2-3	.	CASSHGQGDTQYF	TGTGCCAGCAGTCACGGACAGGGCGATACGCAGTATTTT
13	TRBV7-2	.	TRBJ2-3	.	CASSYRAADTQYF	TGTGCCAGCAGCTACCGCGCGGCAGATACGCAGTATTTT
13	TRBV28	.	TRBJ2-4	.	CASYRGGADIQYF	TGTGCCAGCTACAGGGGGGGGGCGGACATTCAGTACTTC
15	TRBV2	.	TRBJ2-2	.	CASSGRSPGTGELFF	TGTGCCAGCAGTGGAAGGTCCCCGGGGACCGGGGAGCTGTTTTTT
16	TRBV11-3	.	TRBJ2-1	.	CASSSLGGTVGVGQFF	TGTGCCAGCAGTTCCCTTGGCGGGACAGTAGGAGTAGGGCAGTTCTTC
14	TRBV30	.	TRBJ2-7	.	CAWTPGGFSYEQYF	TGTGCCTGGACCCCAGGGGGGTTCTCCTACGAGCAGTACTTC
15	TRBV5-5	.	TRBJ1-1	.	CASSVTDRGFTEAFF	TGTGCCAGCAGCGTTACCGATAGGGGATTCACTGAAGCTTTCTTT
16	TRBV28	TRBD2	TRBJ2-7	.	CASSRIGTSGNYEQYF	TGTGCCAGCAGCCGAATTGGGACTAGCGGGAACTACGAGCAGTACTTC
14	TRBV28	.	TRBJ2-7	.	CASSFQGNSYEQYF	TGTGCCAGCAGTTTCCAGGGAAATTCCTACGAGCAGTACTTC
16	TRBV11-2	.	TRBJ2-1	.	CADVANGRGSYNEQFF	TGTGCCGATGTCGCGAATGGCAGGGGATCCTACAATGAGCAGTTCTTC
14	TRBV11-3	.	TRBJ1-1	.	CASSLDLQGAEAFF	TGTGCCAGCAGCTTAGATCTACAGGGCGCTGAAGCTTTCTTT
14	TRBV6-5	.	TRBJ2-2	once	CASSSTGGTGELFF	TGTGCCAGCAGTTCAACCGGGGGCACCGGGGAGCTGTTTTTT
13	TRBV27	.	TRBJ2-7	.	CASSLLSSYEQYF	TGTGCCAGCAGTTTACTAAGCTCCTACGAGCAGTACTTC
17	TRBV5-1	TRBD1	TRBJ2-3	.	CASSATGTGGFGDTQYF	TGCGCCAGCAGCGCCACCGGGACAGGGGGTTTCGGGGATACGCAGTATTTT
14	TRBV15	TRBD2	TRBJ2-7	.	CATSRTSGRQEQYF	TGTGCCACCAGCAGAACTAGCGGGAGACAGGAGCAGTACTTC
18	TRBV27	TRBD2	TRBJ2-1	once	CASSPERTSGRRLNEQFF	TGTGCCAGCAGCCCCGAGCGGACTAGCGGGAGGAGGTTAAATGAGCAGTTCTTC
11	TRBV6-1	.	TRBJ1-5	.	CASSERQPQHF	TGTGCCAGCAGTGAGCGACAGCCCCAGCATTTT
14	TRBV7-6	.	TRBJ1-3	.	CASSPSGGRNTIYF	TGTGCCAGCAGCCCATCCGGGGGAAGGAACACCATATATTTT
13	TRBV7-8	.	TRBJ1-6	.	CASSFTPDSPLHF	TGTGCCAGCAGCTTCACTCCGGATTCACCCCTCCACTTT
15	TRBV15	TRBD2	TRBJ2-7	.	CATSRDPSGSDEQYF	TGTGCCACCAGCAGAGATCCCAGCGGGAGTGACGAGCAGTACTTC
16	TRBV5-1	TRBD1	TRBJ2-2	.	CASSTGQGPNTGELFF	TGCGCCAGCAGCACAGGACAGGGGCCAAACACCGGGGAGCTGTTTTTT
15	TRBV4-2	.	TRBJ1-4	.	CASSRKEGTNEKLFF	TGTGCCAGCAGCCGTAAGGAGGGAACTAATGAAAAACTGTTTTTT
15	TRBV4-2	TRBD1	TRBJ1-5	.	CASRPTGGGNQPQHF	TGTGCCAGCAGACCAACAGGGGGTGGCAATCAGCCCCAGCATTTT
15	TRBV4-3	.	TRBJ1-6	.	CASSTARQNNSPLHF	TGCGCCAGCAGCACCGCTAGACAGAATAATTCACCCCTCCACTTT
12	TRBV11-3	.	TRBJ2-3	.	CASSPRSAEQYF	TGTGCCAGCAGCCCCCGATCTGCAGAGCAGTATTTT
18	TRBV7-9	TRBD2	TRBJ2-7	.	CSSSPAGQAGTSVYEQYF	TGTTCCAGCAGCCCGGCAGGACAGGCCGGGACTAGCGTTTACGAGCAGTACTTC
15	TRBV19	.	TRBJ2-1	few	CASSEEGRGYNEQFF	TGTGCCAGTAGCGAGGAGGGACGGGGATACAATGAGCAGTTCTTC
12	TRBV9	TRBD2	TRBJ2-7	.	CASSGTSGQQYF	TGTGCCAGCAGCGGGACTAGCGGACAGCAGTACTTC
12	TRBV5-1	.	TRBJ1-1	.	CASSLGRGEAFF	TGCGCCAGCAGCTTAGGTCGGGGGGAGGCTTTCTTT
13	TRBV5-1	TRBD1	TRBJ1-1	once	CASSPTGETEAFF	TGCGCCAGCAGCCCAACAGGGGAGACTGAAGCTTTCTTT
12	TRBV7-9	.	TRBJ1-1	.	CSSSFQETEAFF	TGTTCCAGCAGCTTCCAGGAAACTGAAGCTTTCTTT
14	TRBV11-1	.	TRBJ2-5	.	CASSLRADQETQYF	TGTGCCAGCAGCTTACGAGCCGATCAAGAGACCCAGTACTTC
12	TRBV10-3	.	TRBJ1-2	.	CAISGGDYGYTF	TGTGCCATTAGTGGCGGGGACTATGGCTACACCTTC
15	TRBV2	TRBD1	TRBJ1-6	.	CASSAIGQGGSPLHF	TGTGCCAGCAGTGCGATAGGACAGGGCGGATCACCCCTCCACTTT
13	TRBV27	.	TRBJ2-7	.	CASSQGFPYEQYF	TGTGCCAGCAGTCAGGGGTTTCCCTACGAGCAGTACTTC
18	TRBV7-9	TRBD2	TRBJ2-1	once	CACGEALAGGGTYNEQFF	TGTGCCTGCGGCGAGGCGCTAGCGGGAGGTGGCACCTACAATGAGCAGTTCTTC
19	TRBV19	.	TRBJ1-1	.	CASSTEPTRTATMNTEAFF	TGTGCCAGTAGTACAGAACCTACTAGGACAGCTACCATGAACACTGAAGCTTTCTTT
14	TRBV7-9	.	TRBJ1-1	.	CASSHPLRGTEAFF	TGTGCCAGCAGCCACCCCCTCCGGGGGACCGAAGCTTTCTTT
14	TRBV6-1	.	TRBJ1-3	.	CASSYGGSGNTIYF	TGTGCCAGCAGTTATGGAGGGTCTGGAAACACCATATATTTT
13	TRBV19	.	TRBJ2-7	.	CASRPQGNYEQYF	TGTGCCAGTAGGCCCCAGGGAAACTACGAGCAGTACTTC
11	TRBV20-1	.	TRBJ2-1	.	CSAFRGNEQFF	TGCAGTGCATTCCGGGGCAATGAGCAGTTCTTC